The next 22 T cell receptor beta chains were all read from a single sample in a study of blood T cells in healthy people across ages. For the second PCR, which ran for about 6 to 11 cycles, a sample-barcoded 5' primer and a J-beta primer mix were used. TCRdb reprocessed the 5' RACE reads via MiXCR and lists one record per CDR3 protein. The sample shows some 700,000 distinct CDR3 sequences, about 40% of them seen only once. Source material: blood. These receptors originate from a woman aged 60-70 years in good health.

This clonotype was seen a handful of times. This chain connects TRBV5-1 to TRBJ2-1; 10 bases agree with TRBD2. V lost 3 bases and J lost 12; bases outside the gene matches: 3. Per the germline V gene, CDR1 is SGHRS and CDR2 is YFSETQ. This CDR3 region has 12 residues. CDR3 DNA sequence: TGCGCCAGCAGCTCTCAGCGGGGGGGGCAGTTCTTC. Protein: CASSSQRGGQFF.

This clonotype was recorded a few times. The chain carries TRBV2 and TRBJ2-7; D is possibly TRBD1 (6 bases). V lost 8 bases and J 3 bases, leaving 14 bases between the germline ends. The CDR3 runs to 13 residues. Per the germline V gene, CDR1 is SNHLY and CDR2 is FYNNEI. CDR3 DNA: TGTGCCAGCCAGGGGACCGGGAACTACGAGCAGTACTTC. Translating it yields CASQGTGNYEQYF. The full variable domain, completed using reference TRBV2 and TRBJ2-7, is EPEVTQTPSHQVTQMGQEVILRCVPISNHLYFYWYRQILGQKVEFLVSFYNNEISEKSEIFDDQFSVERPDGSNFTLKIRSTKLEDSAMYFCASQGTGNYEQYFGPGTRLTVT.

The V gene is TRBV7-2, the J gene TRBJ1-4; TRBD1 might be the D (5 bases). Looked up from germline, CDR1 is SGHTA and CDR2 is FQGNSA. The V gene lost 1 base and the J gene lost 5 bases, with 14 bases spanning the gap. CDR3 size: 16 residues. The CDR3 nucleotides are TGTGCCAGCAGCTTAGGAGGGAGACAGAGAAATGAAAAACTGTTTTTT. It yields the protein CASSLGGRQRNEKLFF.

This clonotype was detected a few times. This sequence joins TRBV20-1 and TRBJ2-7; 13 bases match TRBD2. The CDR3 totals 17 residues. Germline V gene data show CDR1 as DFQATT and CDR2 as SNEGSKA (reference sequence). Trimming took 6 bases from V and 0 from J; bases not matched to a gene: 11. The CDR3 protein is CSAAGTSGTLSSYEQYF. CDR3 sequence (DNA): TGCAGTGCCGCGGGGACTAGCGGGACTTTAAGCTCCTACGAGCAGTACTTC.

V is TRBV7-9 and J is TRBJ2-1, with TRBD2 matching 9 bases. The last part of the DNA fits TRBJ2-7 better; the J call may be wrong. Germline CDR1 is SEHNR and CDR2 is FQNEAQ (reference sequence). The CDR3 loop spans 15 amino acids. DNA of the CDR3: TGTGCCAGCAGACAACCGGGACTAGCCCACCATGAGCAGTACTTC. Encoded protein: CASRQPGLAHHEQYF.

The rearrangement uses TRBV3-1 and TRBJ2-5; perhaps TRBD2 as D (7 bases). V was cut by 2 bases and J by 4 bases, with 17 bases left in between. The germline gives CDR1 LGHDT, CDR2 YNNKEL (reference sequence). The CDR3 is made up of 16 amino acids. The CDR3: CASSQSWGGAVETQYF. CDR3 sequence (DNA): TGTGCCAGCAGCCAATCTTGGGGGGGGGCCGTAGAGACCCAGTACTTC.

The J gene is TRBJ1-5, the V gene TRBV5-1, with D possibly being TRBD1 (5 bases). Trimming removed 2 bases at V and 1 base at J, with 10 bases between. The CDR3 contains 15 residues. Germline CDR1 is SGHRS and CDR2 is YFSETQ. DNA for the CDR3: TGCGCCAGCAGCTTACACGGGGCCAGCAATCAGCCCCAGCATTTT. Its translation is CASSLHGASNQPQHF.

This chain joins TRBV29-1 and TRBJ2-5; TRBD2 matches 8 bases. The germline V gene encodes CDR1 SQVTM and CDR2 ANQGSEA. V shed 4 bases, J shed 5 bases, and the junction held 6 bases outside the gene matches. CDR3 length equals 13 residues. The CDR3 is CSVARGVVETQYF. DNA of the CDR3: TGCAGCGTTGCGCGGGGGGTTGTGGAGACCCAGTACTTC.

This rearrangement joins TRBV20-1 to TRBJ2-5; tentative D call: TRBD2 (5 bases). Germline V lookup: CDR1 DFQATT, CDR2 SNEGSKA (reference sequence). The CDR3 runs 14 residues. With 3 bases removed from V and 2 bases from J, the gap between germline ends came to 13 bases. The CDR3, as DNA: TGCAGTGCTAGCGCCGCGGGTTTTCAAGAGACCCAGTACTTC. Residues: CSASAAGFQETQYF.

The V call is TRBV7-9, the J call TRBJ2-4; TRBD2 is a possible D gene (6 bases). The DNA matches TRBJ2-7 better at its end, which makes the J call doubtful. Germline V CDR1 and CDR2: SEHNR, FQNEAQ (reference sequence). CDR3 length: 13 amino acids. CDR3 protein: CASSYLATLEQYF. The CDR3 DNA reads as TGTGCCAGCAGCTACCTAGCGACCCTCGAGCAGTACTTC.

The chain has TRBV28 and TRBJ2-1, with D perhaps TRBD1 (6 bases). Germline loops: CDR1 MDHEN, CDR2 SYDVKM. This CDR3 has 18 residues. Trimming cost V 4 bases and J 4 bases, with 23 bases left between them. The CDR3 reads CASSSATLGQGPYNEQFF. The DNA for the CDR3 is TGTGCCAGCAGTTCGGCGACATTAGGGCAGGGGCCATACAATGAGCAGTTCTTC.

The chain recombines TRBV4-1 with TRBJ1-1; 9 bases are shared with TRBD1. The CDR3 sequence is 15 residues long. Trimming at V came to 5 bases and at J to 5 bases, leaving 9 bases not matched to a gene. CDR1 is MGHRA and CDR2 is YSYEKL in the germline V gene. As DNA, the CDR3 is TGCGCCAGCAGCATGGACAGGGGAGAAGAAACTGAAGCTTTCTTT. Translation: CASSMDRGEETEAFF.

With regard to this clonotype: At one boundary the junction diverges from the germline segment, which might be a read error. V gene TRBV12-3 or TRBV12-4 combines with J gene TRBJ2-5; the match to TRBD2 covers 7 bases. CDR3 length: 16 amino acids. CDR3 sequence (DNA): TGTGCCAGCAGTTTAAGGGGCGGGAGCACACAAGAGACCCGGTACTTC. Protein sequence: CASSLRGGSTQETRYF.

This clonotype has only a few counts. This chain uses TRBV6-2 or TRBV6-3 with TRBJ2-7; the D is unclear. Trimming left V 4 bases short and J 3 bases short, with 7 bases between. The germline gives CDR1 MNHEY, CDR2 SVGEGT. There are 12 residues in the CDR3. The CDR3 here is CASSWISYEQYF. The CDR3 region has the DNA TGTGCCAGCAGTTGGATTAGCTACGAGCAGTACTTC.

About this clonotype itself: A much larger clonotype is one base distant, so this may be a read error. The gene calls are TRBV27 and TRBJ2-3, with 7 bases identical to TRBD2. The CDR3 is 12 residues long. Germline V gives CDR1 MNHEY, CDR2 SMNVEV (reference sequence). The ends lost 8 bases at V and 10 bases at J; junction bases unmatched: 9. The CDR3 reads CASSGGRDAQYF. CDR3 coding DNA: TGTGCCAGCTCCGGTGGGAGGGATGCGCAGTATTTT.

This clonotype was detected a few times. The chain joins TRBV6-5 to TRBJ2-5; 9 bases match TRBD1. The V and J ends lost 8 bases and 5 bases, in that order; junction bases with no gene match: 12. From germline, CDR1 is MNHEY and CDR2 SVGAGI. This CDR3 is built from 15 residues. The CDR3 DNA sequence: TGTGCCAGCCTCAGGTCCACAGGGGGCTGGGAGACCCAGTACTTC. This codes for CASLRSTGGWETQYF.

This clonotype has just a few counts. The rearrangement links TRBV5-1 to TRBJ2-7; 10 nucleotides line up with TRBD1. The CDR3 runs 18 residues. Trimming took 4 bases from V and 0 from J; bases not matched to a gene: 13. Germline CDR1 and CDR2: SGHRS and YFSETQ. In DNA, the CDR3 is TGCGCCAGCAGCACGGACAATCCGGGACAGGGGACCTCCTACGAGCAGTACTTC. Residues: CASSTDNPGQGTSYEQYF.

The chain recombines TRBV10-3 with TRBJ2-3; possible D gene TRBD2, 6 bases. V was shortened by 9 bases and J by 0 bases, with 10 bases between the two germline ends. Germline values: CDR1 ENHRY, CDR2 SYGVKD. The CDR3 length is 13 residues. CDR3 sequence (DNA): TGTGCCATGGCGGGGATTAGCACAGATACGCAGTATTTT. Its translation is CAMAGISTDTQYF.

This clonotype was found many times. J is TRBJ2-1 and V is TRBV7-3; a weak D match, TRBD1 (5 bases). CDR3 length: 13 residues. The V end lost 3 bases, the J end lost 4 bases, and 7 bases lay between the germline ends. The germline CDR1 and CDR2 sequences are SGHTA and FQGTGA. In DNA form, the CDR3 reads TGTGCCAGCAGCTTTGGACAATACAATGAGCAGTTCTTC. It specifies CASSFGQYNEQFF.

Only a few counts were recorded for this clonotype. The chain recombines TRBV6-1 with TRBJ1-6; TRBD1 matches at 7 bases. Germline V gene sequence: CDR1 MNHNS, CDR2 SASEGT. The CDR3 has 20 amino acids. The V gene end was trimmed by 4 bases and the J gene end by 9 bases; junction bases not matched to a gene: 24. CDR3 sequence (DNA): TGTGCCAGCAGTGGACTCGGAGGGGGCGAGATCTCTGCTCTGATTTCACCCCTCCACTTT. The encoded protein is CASSGLGGGEISALISPLHF.

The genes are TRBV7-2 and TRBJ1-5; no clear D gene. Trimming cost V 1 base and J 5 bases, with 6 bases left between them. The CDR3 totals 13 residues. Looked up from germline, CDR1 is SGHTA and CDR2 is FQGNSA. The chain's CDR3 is CASSLEYDQPQHF. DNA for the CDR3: TGTGCCAGCAGCTTAGAATACGATCAGCCCCAGCATTTT.

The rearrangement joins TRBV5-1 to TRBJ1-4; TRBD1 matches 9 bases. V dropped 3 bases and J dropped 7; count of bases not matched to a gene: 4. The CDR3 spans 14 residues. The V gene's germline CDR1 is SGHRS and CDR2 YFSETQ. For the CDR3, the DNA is TGCGCCAGCAGCTCGGGACAGGGAGTTGAAAAACTGTTTTTT. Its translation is CASSSGQGVEKLFF.